The next 18 T cell receptor beta chains were all read from a single sample in a study of CD8 T cells in ankylosing spondylitis. TCRdb re-derived calls from the 5' RACE reads in MiXCR, one entry per CDR3 protein. The sample holds roughly 200,000 distinct CDR3 sequences; roughly 13% are singletons and the top ten take more than 15%. Sequencing was carried out using blood, either unsorted or a sorted T cell fraction (not recorded which). These receptors all stem from a male donor with ankylosing spondylitis or in good health (not recorded which).

This clonotype was seen repeatedly, ten times or more. The chain couples TRBV5-1 to TRBJ1-1; TRBD1 agrees at 7 bases. CDR1 is SGHRS, CDR2 YFSETQ, per germline. The CDR3 covers 15 residues. The V segment lost 4 bases and the J segment 1 base; nucleotides outside the gene matches: 7. The chain's CDR3 is CASSPEGQPNTEAFF. In nucleotides, the CDR3 is TGCGCCAGCAGCCCAGAGGGACAGCCGAACACTGAAGCTTTCTTT. Full variable domain (rest looked up from reference TRBV5-1 and TRBJ1-1): KAGVTQTPRYLIKTRGQQVTLSCSPISGHRSVSWYQQTPGQGLQFLFEYFSETQRNKGNFPGRFSGRQFSNSRSEMNVSTLELGDSALYLCASSPEGQPNTEAFFGQGTRLTVV.

The chain employs TRBV6-5 and TRBJ2-1; no firm D call. CDR1 and CDR2 (germline): MNHEY, SVGAGI. This CDR3 comprises 13 residues. V was cut by 0 bases and J by 6 bases, with 6 bases left in between. The CDR3 coding sequence is TGTGCCAGCAGTTACTCGAGGAGCAATGAGCAGTTCTTC. Residues: CASSYSRSNEQFF.

Many counts were recorded for this clonotype. The chain joins TRBV6-1 to TRBJ2-5; no clear D. Trimming cost V 6 bases and J 3 bases, with 8 bases left between them. CDR1 and CDR2 (germline): MNHNS, SASEGT. This CDR3 is 12 amino acids long. This CDR3 is CASRPGEETQYF. The CDR3 DNA is TGTGCCAGCAGGCCCGGAGAAGAGACCCAGTACTTC.

This clonotype was seen more than once but under ten times. V usage is TRBV20-1 and J usage is TRBJ2-7; weak D call: TRBD2 (6 bases). CDR1 DFQATT and CDR2 SNEGSKA come from the germline V gene (reference sequence). V lost 6 bases and J lost 0, with 12 bases in between. This CDR3 comprises 13 residues. CDR3 nucleotide sequence: TGCAGTGCAGAGACCGGGAGCTCCTACGAGCAGTACTTC. Residues: CSAETGSSYEQYF.

This clonotype was counted a few times. The chain recombines TRBV11-2 with TRBJ2-1, with 7 bases fitting TRBD2. V trimming: 1 base; J trimming: 2 bases; junction bases outside the gene matches: 8. Germline CDR1 is SGHAT and CDR2 is FQNNGV. The length of the CDR3 is 17 residues. CDR3 residues: CASSLVIRLAAYNEQFF. Here the CDR3 DNA reads TGTGCCAGCAGCTTAGTAATTCGGCTAGCGGCCTACAATGAGCAGTTCTTC.

This clonotype was counted between two and nine times. The chain employs TRBV27 and TRBJ2-3; 8 bases map to TRBD1. The CDR3 sequence is 11 residues long. J lost 15 bases, V lost 10 bases, and 12 bases had no gene match. Germline V lookup: CDR1 MNHEY, CDR2 SMNVEV (reference sequence). CDR3 sequence (DNA): TGTGCCATCGACCTGGGACAGGAACTTTATTTT. Translating it yields CAIDLGQELYF.

The rearrangement links TRBV5-1 to TRBJ1-2, with 7 bases aligning to TRBD1. Germline-derived CDR1 and CDR2 are SGHRS and YFSETQ. The J segment lost 5 bases and the V segment lost 0 bases, leaving 4 bases of the junction unmatched. The CDR3 is 14 residues long. The CDR3 coding sequence is TGCGCCAGCAGCTTGGCCGGACAGGTTTATGGCTACACCTTC. Its translation is CASSLAGQVYGYTF.

V and J are TRBV7-8 and TRBJ2-7, with TRBD2 identical over 9 bases. CDR1 is SGHVS, CDR2 FQNEAQ, per germline. V lost 3 bases, J lost 1 base, and 19 bases stayed unmatched. This CDR3 region has 20 residues. The DNA for the CDR3 is TGTGCCAGCAGCTTCCGCAGCGGGACTAGCTACAATACTCTATCCTACGAGCAGTACTTC. Translated: CASSFRSGTSYNTLSYEQYF.

The V and J genes are TRBV25-1 and TRBJ2-5, with D tentatively TRBD1 or TRBD2 (5 bases each). The V end was cut by 8 bases, the J end by 4 bases, with 11 bases between. CDR1 MGHDK and CDR2 SYGVNS come from the germline V gene. The CDR3 covers 12 residues. CDR3 residues: CASGGRIETQYF. The CDR3 DNA reads as TGTGCCAGCGGGGGACGGATAGAGACCCAGTACTTC.

Many counts were recorded for this clonotype. The CDR3 sequence is CASSLGRGIYNEQFF. The DNA for the CDR3 is TGTGCCAGCAGTTTAGGGCGGGGAATCTACAATGAGCAGTTCTTC. The chain uses TRBV12-3 or TRBV12-4 and TRBJ2-1, with D possibly TRBD2 on 6 matching bases. CDR3 length: 15 residues. V was pared by 1 base and J by 3 bases, with 10 bases between.

The CDR3 DNA reads TGTGCCAGCAGCCAAGCGGGGCAGGGGATCCACGAGCAGTACTTC. It translates to CASSQAGQGIHEQYF. This chain links TRBV3-1 with TRBJ2-7; a weak D match, TRBD1 (6 bases). CDR1 is LGHDT, CDR2 YNNKEL, per germline (reference sequence). There are 15 residues in the CDR3. The V end lost 1 base, the J end lost 5 bases, and 15 bases lay between the germline ends.

The sample holds a few counts of this clonotype. J is TRBJ2-1 and V is TRBV3-1, with D unresolved. The CDR3 spans 19 residues. The germline gives CDR1 LGHDT, CDR2 YNNKEL (reference sequence). With 3 bases removed from V and 1 base from J, the gap between germline ends came to 22 bases. CDR3 region: CASSQSTTVFGHSYNEQFF. The DNA of the CDR3 is TGTGCCAGCAGCCAGAGCACTACAGTGTTCGGCCATTCCTACAATGAGCAGTTCTTC.

This clonotype was seen only a few times. The chain recombines TRBV29-1 with TRBJ1-2, with 7 bases fitting TRBD1. The length of the CDR3 is 15 residues. Germline CDR1 and CDR2: SQVTM and ANQGSEA. J was trimmed by 0 bases and V by 7 bases; bases with no gene match: 11. The chain's CDR3 is CSARQGTLSNYGYTF. CDR3 bases: TGCAGCGCCCGACAGGGAACCCTCTCTAACTATGGCTACACCTTC. The full variable domain, completed using reference TRBV29-1 and TRBJ1-2, is SAVISQKPSRDICQRGTSLTIQCQVDSQVTMMFWYRQQPGQSLTLIATANQGSEATYESGFVIDKFPISRPNLTFSTLTVSNMSPEDSSIYLCSARQGTLSNYGYTFGSGTRLTVV.

This clonotype appeared many times. J is TRBJ2-7 and V is TRBV28, with D perhaps TRBD1 (7 bases). Trimming removed 7 bases from V and 6 bases from J, with 19 bases in between. Germline V CDR1 and CDR2: MDHEN, SYDVKM. This CDR3 spans 14 amino acids. CDR3 in amino acids: CASTPPGAGGEQYF. In DNA form, the CDR3 reads TGTGCCAGCACCCCCCCGGGGGCAGGGGGCGAGCAGTACTTC.

Only a few counts were recorded for this clonotype. This chain uses TRBV7-9 with TRBJ2-5; 7 positions agree with TRBD2. Germline V gene sequence: CDR1 SEHNR, CDR2 FQNEAQ (reference sequence). V was clipped by 3 bases and J by 3 bases; unmatched bases: 4. There are 14 residues in the CDR3. The CDR3 bases are TGTGCCAGCAGCTTGAGGCTAGCGGAAGAGACCCAGTACTTC. It codes for CASSLRLAEETQYF. The full variable domain, completed using reference TRBV7-9 and TRBJ2-5, is DTGVSQNPRHKITKRGQNVTFRCDPISEHNRLYWYRQTLGQGPEFLTYFQNEAQLEKSRLLSDRFSAERPKGSFSTLEIQRTEQGDSAMYLCASSLRLAEETQYFGPGTRLLVL.

The table lists this clonotype with many counts. The gene calls are TRBV7-9 and TRBJ2-7, with D perhaps matching TRBD2 (6 bases). The CDR3 loop spans 11 amino acids. The ends were cut back, 6 bases at V and 6 bases at J, with 9 bases in the middle. Looked up from germline, CDR1 is SEHNR and CDR2 is FQNEAQ (reference sequence). The CDR3 loop reads CASSQAGEQYF. DNA for the CDR3: TGTGCCAGCAGTCAAGCGGGCGAGCAGTACTTC.

This chain uses TRBV12-3 or TRBV12-4 with TRBJ2-5; 7 positions match TRBD1. Trimming took 6 bases from V and 5 from J; bases not matched to a gene: 12. The CDR3 has 15 residues. DNA of the CDR3: TGTGCCAGCAGCATCAAGACAGGGAATGGGGAGACCCAGTACTTC. Protein: CASSIKTGNGETQYF.

A few counts support this clonotype. The chain joins TRBV6-2 or TRBV6-3 to TRBJ2-3, with no clear D. V gave up 5 bases and J gave up 0 bases, with 9 bases separating them. CDR1 MNHEY and CDR2 SVGEGT come from the germline V gene. This CDR3 contains 14 residues. Written as DNA, the CDR3 is TGTGCCAGCAGTGCGGAGCTTAGCACAGATACGCAGTATTTT. Translating gives CASSAELSTDTQYF.